This TCR beta chain stems from a study of metastatic and nonmetastatic thyroid tumors. TCRdb re-called clones from the PCR reads using MiXCR. Here the sample spans 19,000 or so clones, approximately 30% being singletons. The CDR3 has 13 amino acids. V lost 4 bases to trimming and J lost 9 bases; unmatched junction nucleotides: 5. The germline V gene has CDR1 KGHDR and CDR2 SFDVKD. Regarding this clone: Its antigen remains unidentified.

No patient received treatment before thyroid surgery. General study points: Benign nodules reportedly had significantly lower TCR beta diversity than malignant thyroid tumors in blood and tumor.

This receptor was obtained from a female donor with papillary thyroid cancer or a benign thyroid nodule (not recorded which). Some clones in this sample may be carry-over from other donors' samples. This chain joins TRBV24-1 and TRBJ2-1; 7 nucleotides agree with TRBD2. The material sequenced was adjacent normal tissue. The DNA for the CDR3 is TGTGCCACCAGTGACAGCGGGATTGGTGAGCAGTTCTTC. Translated: CATSDSGIGEQFF.